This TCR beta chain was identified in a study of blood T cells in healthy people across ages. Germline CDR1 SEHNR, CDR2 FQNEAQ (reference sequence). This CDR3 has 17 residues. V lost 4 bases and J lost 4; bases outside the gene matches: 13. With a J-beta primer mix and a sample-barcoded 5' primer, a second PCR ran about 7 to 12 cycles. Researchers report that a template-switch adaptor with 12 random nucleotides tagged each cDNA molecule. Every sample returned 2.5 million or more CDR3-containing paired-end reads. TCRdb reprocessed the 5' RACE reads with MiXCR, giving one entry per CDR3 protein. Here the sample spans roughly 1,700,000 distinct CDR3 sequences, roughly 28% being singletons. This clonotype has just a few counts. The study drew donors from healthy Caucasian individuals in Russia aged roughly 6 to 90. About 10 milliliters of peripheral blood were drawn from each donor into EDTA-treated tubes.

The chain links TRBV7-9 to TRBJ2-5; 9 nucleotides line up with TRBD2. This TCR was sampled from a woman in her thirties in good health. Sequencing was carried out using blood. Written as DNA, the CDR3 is TGTGCCAGCAGCTCTACGAGGCGGGGGGGCCTTCCAGAGACCCAGTACTTC. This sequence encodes CASSSTRRGGLPETQYF.